Below are 8 T cell receptor beta chains sequenced from a single sample in a study of cytomegalovirus exposure and HLA in healthy donors. This PCR relied on a set of 60 Vbeta primers and 13 Jbeta primers. The data were produced by immunoSEQ multiplex PCR, yet TCRdb's version contains in-frame clones alone and is incomplete. The table records 170,000 or so clones, approximately 80% of them present only once. Sequencing was carried out using PBMCs. The source is a male donor in good health and CMV-seropositive.

This clone occurred a few times. The rearrangement joins TRBV30 to TRBJ2-3; 8 bases align to TRBD1. Germline CDR1 and CDR2: GTSNPN and SVGIG (reference sequence). The CDR3 extends over 14 amino acids. V shed 8 bases and J 2 bases; nucleotides not matched to a gene: 9. CDR3 loop: CARQGDRSTDTQYF. The DNA of the CDR3 is TGTGCCCGACAAGGGGACAGGTCCACAGATACGCAGTATTTT.

The chain employs TRBV6-6 and TRBJ1-2, with D possibly TRBD1 on 5 matching bases. The ends were cut back, 6 bases at V and 3 bases at J, with 11 bases in the middle. The CDR3 has 13 residues. Germline CDR1 reads MNHNY; CDR2 reads SVGAGI (reference sequence). The CDR3 DNA reads as TGTGCCAGCAGCTCCGACAGTTACTATGGCTACACCTTC. The encoded protein is CASSSDSYYGYTF.

The V call is TRBV7-3, the J call TRBJ2-7; D not certain. Between the trimmed V and J ends, which lost 5 bases and 2 bases, there was a span of 4 bases. This CDR3 contains 11 residues. Germline CDR1 reads SGHTA; CDR2 reads FQGTGA. CDR3 nucleotides: TGTGCCAGCAGCCCAGCCTACGAGCAGTACTTC. Its translation is CASSPAYEQYF.

The rearrangement joins TRBV28 to TRBJ2-1, with 13 bases matching TRBD2. The CDR3 totals 14 residues. Germline assignment: CDR1 MDHEN and CDR2 SYDVKM. The J segment lost 7 bases and the V segment lost 8 bases, leaving 5 bases of the junction unmatched. CDR3 residues: CASQGLAGENEQFF. The CDR3 DNA follows: TGTGCCAGCCAAGGACTAGCGGGAGAGAATGAGCAGTTCTTC.

With respect to this clone: This sample includes further DNA sequences coding for the same CDR3. J is TRBJ2-7 and V is TRBV19, with 9 bases that match TRBD2. From germline, CDR1 is LNHDA and CDR2 SQIVND (reference sequence). The CDR3 has 13 amino acids. J gave up 0 bases and V 8 bases, and 2 bases lay outside the gene matches. The CDR3 DNA follows: TGTGCCAGTTCGGGACTAGCCTCCTACGAGCAGTACTTC. Its protein is CASSGLASYEQYF.

As regards this clone: This may come from a read error, since a much larger clone is one base off. The chain carries TRBV2 and TRBJ2-3, with 8 bases fitting TRBD2. Germline trimming cut 3 bases from V and 0 bases from J; bases unmatched to any gene: 2. The germline CDR1 and CDR2 sequences are SNHLY and FYNNEI. This CDR3 spans 15 amino acids. The CDR3 here is CASSDTSGSTDTQYF. In DNA form, the CDR3 reads TGTGCCAGCAGTGACACTAGCGGAAGCACAGATACGCAGTATTTT.

The V and J genes are TRBV9 and TRBJ2-7; no firm D call. Germline CDR1 reads SGDLS; CDR2 reads YYNGEE. CDR3 length equals 14 residues. V was pared by 4 bases and J by 2 bases, with 13 bases between. CDR3 in amino acids: CASSPNSIAYEQYF. CDR3 in DNA: TGTGCCAGCAGCCCGAATAGTATTGCCTACGAGCAGTACTTC.

A note on this clone: One end of the junction is discordant with germline, which a read error may explain. The V gene is TRBV7-7, the J gene TRBJ2-7; TRBD2 matches at 9 bases. This CDR3 has 15 amino acids. Germline loops: CDR1 SSHAT, CDR2 FNYEAQ (reference sequence). The CDR3 DNA reads as TGTGCTAGCAGCTTAGGGCCAGCGGGAGGAGGTGAGCAGTACTTC. It encodes CASSLGPAGGGEQYF. Full variable domain (outside the CDR3, taken from reference TRBV7-7 and TRBJ2-7): GAGVSQSPRYKVTKRGQDVTLRCDPISSHATLYWYQQALGQGPEFLTYFNYEAQPDKSGLPSDRFSAERPEGSISTLTIQRTEQRDSAMYRCASSLGPAGGGEQYFGPGTRLTVT.